This T cell receptor (beta chain) comes out of a study of CD8+ T cells in alopecia areata. Across the whole study: The study gave tofacitinib for 6 to 18 months, then 6 months off drug.

Study-wide results and caveats: Sequencing of scalp tissue also captures the resident alphabeta T cells of normal skin. For lesional scalp, especially alopecia totalis/universalis, clonality was higher than in normal scalp.

CD4+ and CD8+ T cells were sorted from PBMCs stained for CD3, CD4 and CD8. Per germline, CDR1 SQVTM and CDR2 ANQGSEA. Trimming removed 3 bases from V and 5 bases from J, with 10 bases in between. This CDR3 region has 12 residues. With regard to this clone: Its cognate antigen is unknown.

RNA extraction and reverse transcription yielded cDNA as sequencing template. Some clones are missing from TCRdb's copy, which holds only in-frame ones; the method was immunoSEQ multiplex PCR. The table shows 150,000 to 180,000 clones, with 40% to 60% occurring only once. This chain uses TRBV29-1 with TRBJ2-5, with a weak D call TRBD1 (5 bases). This sequence originates from a human donor with alopecia areata. Source: CD8+ T cells sorted from blood, taken at week 0. DNA of the CDR3: TGCAGCGTTGACCAGGGCCTCGAGACCCAGTACTTC. Translation gives CSVDQGLETQYF.